The TCR beta chain described here comes from a study of glioma-infiltrating T cells after dendritic cell vaccination. Generated by immunoSEQ multiplex PCR, the TCRdb table keeps only in-frame clones and is missing some. The sample contains more than 55,000 clones, 85% to 90% of which appear only once. The V end lost 4 bases, the J end lost 7 bases, and 8 bases lay between the germline ends. CDR1 and CDR2 (germline): LNHDA, SQIVND (reference sequence). The CDR3 covers 12 residues. Time point here: after dendritic cell vaccination, including at tumor progression/relapse. The rearrangement links TRBV19 to TRBJ1-5, with no clear D. The receptor was isolated from a human donor with glioblastoma. This specimen was blood, taken after dendritic cell vaccination. In DNA form, the CDR3 reads TGTGCCAGTAGTAAGGCGGGCCAGCCCCAGCATTTT. Translation: CASSKAGQPQHF.